The T cell receptor beta chain described here comes from a study of T cells after yellow fever vaccination. Germline V gene lookup returns CDR1 DFQATT and CDR2 SNEGSKA (reference sequence). The germline V and J ends were trimmed by 5 bases and 2 bases, with 8 bases remaining between them. The CDR3 is 12 amino acids. Points from the study as a whole: Just a small share of clonotypes turned up in the CD4 compartment as well as the CD8 compartment. After the booster, 96% of CD4 and 75% to 90% of CD8 primary-response clones were re-detected.

This clonotype was seen many times. Its cognate antigen is unknown. TCRdb processed the 5' RACE reads anew with MiXCR; each CDR3 protein has one entry. This table holds some 600,000 distinct CDR3 sequences, approximately 16% found once. This chain connects TRBV20-1 to TRBJ2-3, with D hard to call. The sequence was obtained from a young man who received the YFV17D yellow fever vaccine. Here the sequenced sample was PBMCs, taken less than 6 days after the first yellow fever vaccination. The CDR3 is CSAVESTDTQYF. The CDR3, as DNA: TGCAGTGCTGTCGAATCCACAGATACGCAGTATTTT.